This entry features one TCR beta chain sequence. This receptor's antigen is unknown. There are no base qualities to consult, and no much larger clone falls within one base. The data stem from a study of cytomegalovirus exposure and HLA in healthy donors (dated by TCRdb to the late 2010s). Background on the whole study: In an earlier analysis of 550 to 750 of the donors, 250 to 300 Gb of sequence data and 90 million to 120 million unique TCR beta sequences from 150 million to 200 million T cells were reported. About 280 gigabases of sequencing data and tens of millions of unique TCR sequences were included in an early release covering roughly 600 HLA-typed donors. Among the roughly 400 genotyped donors, about 85% belonged to the genetic ancestry cluster associated with self-reported Caucasian donors. The aim of the study was to test whether cataloging public T cell receptors could identify signatures of past pathogen exposure. The T cell repertoires of 666 subjects were profiled by immunosequencing and related to cytomegalovirus serostatus. In addition to the first cohort of 666 subjects, a separate validation cohort of 120 different subjects was used. To predict cytomegalovirus infection status, the study brought together high-throughput TCR immunosequencing, statistical association of individual TCRs with disease status, and machine learning. In a later analysis, previously published TCR beta repertoires from fewer than 750 donors were re-analyzed and high-resolution HLA genotyping was added so that TCR occurrence patterns could be studied. In the later analysis, no new phenotypic data were used to find candidate immune exposures; instead, reliance was placed on TCR beta sequences and their occurrence across donors. To decide whether each TCR beta V gene segment behaved as functional or pseudogenic, an earlier analysis of approximately 600 of the donors relied on high-throughput TCR beta sequencing. Donor age, sex, ethnicity and CMV serostatus were compiled alongside the repertoire data. Genome-wide SNP genotypes for about 65% of the roughly 700 donors were used in a later genetic analysis, which treated that subset as a discovery cohort. All discovery cohort repertoires had been generated using a single sequencing platform. Class I and class II HLA loci were covered by the typing at four-digit resolution. The number of donors typed differed by locus, with roughly 620-630 for A, B, C, DRB1 and DQB1, over 500 for DQA1, 606 for DPA1, and approximately 470 for DPB1. Roughly 5 DR-DQ haplotypes were handled as single units for association and clustering because linkage in the cohort was strong. Among 300 to 500 genotyped donors of the cohort, an average of around 250,000 unique TCR beta nucleotide sequences was sequenced per donor, of which 15% to 20% were non-productive.

The library was generated by the immunoSEQ multiplex PCR assay. For the multiplex PCR, a mixture combining 60 forward primers for TCR Vbeta segments and 13 reverse primers for TCR Jbeta segments was used. The CDR3 region of rearranged TCR beta genes was amplified from genomic DNA by a multiplex PCR assay. The amplified TCR beta libraries were sequenced on the Illumina HiSeq System as 87-base-pair reads. The paper's processing steps were these. In a later analysis, approximately 74 million unique TCR beta chains were counted across the roughly 700 repertoires, and approximately 9.9 million of these chains were shared by at least two donors. Raw reads were error-corrected and collapsed into unique sequences with a nearest-neighbor algorithm that merged closely related sequences to remove PCR and sequencing errors. Alignment of CDR3 sequences to IMGT reference sequences was used to assign V, D and J gene segments. For a sequence to be retained, a match of at least six nucleotides was required to both a V gene segment and a J gene segment. A rearrangement was called productive if the CDR3 had no stop codons and remained in frame with V and J, and every other rearrangement was called non-productive. CDR3 was defined by IMGT convention, running from the second conserved V-encoded cysteine to the conserved J-encoded phenylalanine. The earlier analysis of about 610 of the donors excluded sequences that lacked an unambiguous match to a single V gene segment. In an earlier analysis of roughly 500 of the donors, V segments were called functional above 56.7% productive rearrangements and were called segregating when the between-donor standard deviation exceeded 5%. To diagnose cytomegalovirus status from the catalog of TCR beta chain sequences, a statistical classification framework was built. A later analysis assigned V and J genes by comparing TCR nucleotide sequences with IMGT/GENE-DB human TR gene sequences. A later analysis assigned CDR3 sequences and most-parsimonious VDJ recombination scenarios with the TCRdist pipeline. In a later analysis, every TCR beta chain was defined by the combination of its CDR3 amino acid sequence and its V-gene family, and reads without a unique V-gene family were dropped. To address suspected cross-contamination and a sequencing artifact, a later analysis removed over 500 highly shared, low-generation-probability nucleotide sequences. In a later analysis, a clonal expansion index was calculated for each public chain from normalized within-repertoire ranks of inferred template counts. In a later analysis, generation probabilities were computed with a VDJ recombination model fitted to out-of-frame rearrangements, and the resulting probabilities were checked against IGoR. A later analysis scored TCR-TCR, TCR-HLA and TCR-CMV co-occurrence with hypergeometric tests, applying a repertoire-size bias correction to TCR pairs. In a later analysis, false discovery rates were estimated by permuting HLA or CMV assignments 20 times. In a later analysis, co-occurring TCRs were grouped with DBSCAN, and TCRdist sequence similarity was added when clustering was performed within HLA-allele-positive subsets. Repertoires with fewer than 30,000 or more than 120,000 public chains, plus five repertoires with anomalous nucleotide sharing, were excluded from co-occurrence clustering. TCRdb re-hosts the immuneACCESS table, in-frame sequences only. Its copies lack some clones; in the studies checked, an unresolved V gene accounts for under half of them, and the cause for the rest is not known. The V and J calls and clone size come from that table; D and trimming were worked out from the DNA. The sample data list more than 90,000 clones, and roughly 80% of these were observed just once. The ten largest clones capture over 20% of the sample.

The germline V gene (reference sequence) sets CDR1 to SEHNR and CDR2 to FQNEAQ. The CDR3 runs 13 residues from the cysteine to the phenylalanine. This entry keeps only the CDR3 DNA: 39 bases, framed from base 1. Compared with germline, V lacks 6 bases and J lacks 4 bases; bases without a gene match: 3. The cohort was made up of approximately 670 healthy bone marrow donors. Cohort members were all nominally healthy when sampled, although unrecorded immune exposures were likely present. The donor tested CMV seropositive, placing the donor among the 250 to 350 seropositive members of the cohort. A peripheral blood sample was provided by each donor, and peripheral blood mononuclear cells were used for TCR beta sequencing. The Qiagen DNeasy Blood Extraction Kit was used to extract genomic DNA from the blood cell samples. Paper-wide results and their limitations: A later genetic analysis associated a missense DCLRE1C variant with V-gene and J-gene trimming of TCR beta chains, and an independent cohort replicated the association. In a later analysis, several top co-occurrence clusters were reported to appear linked to parvovirus B19, influenza, CMV and Epstein-Barr virus. A total of 164 TCR beta chains were listed by the study as associated with cytomegalovirus. A later analysis found that HLA-associated TCR beta chains were more clonally expanded and had lower generation probabilities than equally common non-associated chains. The authors suggested that the approach could potentially be generalized to other disease states and immunological phenotypes. In a later analysis, some 17,000 TCR beta sequences were associated with specific HLA alleles at a false discovery rate of 0.05. Sequencing depth was assumed to be roughly uniform across donors in the presence/absence analyses, though that assumption may not hold. Most TCR sequences were observed very rarely across donors, whereas some public TCRs were present in many individuals. A further reported finding was that TCR beta sequences accurately predicted the HLA-A and HLA-B alleles for most subjects in the first cohort. Most CMV-associated TCR beta chains appeared to be HLA-restricted in a later analysis, and the HLA associations seemed to be driven largely by CMV exposure. The classifier was reported to diagnose cytomegalovirus status with high specificity and sensitivity in both the original cohort and the validation cohort. In a later analysis, TCR association rates were found to vary across HLA loci, with the most associated TCRs seen for DRB1 alleles and the fewest for HLA-C alleles. When HLA alleles, especially DR and DQ, strongly co-occurred, attributing TCR associations to individual alleles was difficult. A cluster of highly shared sequence variants was judged likely to represent a technical artifact of the sequencing pipeline. Some IMGT-functional V segments, including TRBV6-2 and TRBV6-3, could not be distinguished by the 87-base-pair reads and were therefore excluded. In vitro tests confirmed that three of the cytomegalovirus-associated TCR beta chains recognize cytomegalovirus antigens. In a later genetic analysis, fewer N-insertions in productive TCRs were reported among donors in an Asian-associated ancestry cluster than the roughly 640-donor mean. In this cohort, only TCR beta chains were sequenced, and detectable features were limited by the absence of alpha or paired-chain data. Broadly in line with IMGT annotations, most TCR beta V segments showed up in productive rearrangements about 87% or about 30% of the time in an earlier analysis of some 590 of the donors. Roughly 15 rarely observed V segments, including chromosome 9 orphons, were excluded from the earlier analysis of some 590 of the donors because counts were too low. Linkage disequilibrium might explain the correlated functional status among segregating V segments, but an unknown experimental factor could not be excluded. Because some donors lacked HLA typing at each locus, the association tests relied only on the typed subset. For the cohort, immune exposure information was limited to CMV serostatus.

The sequence came from a man aged 25 to 45 in good health and CMV-seropositive. The chain is assembled from TRBV7-9 and TRBJ1-3, with 7 junctional bases fitting TRBD1. What was sequenced was PBMCs. Read as DNA, the sequence is TGTGCCAGCAGTCCGGACAGGGGAAACACCATATATTTT. Its protein product is CASSPDRGNTIYF.